The 25 T cell receptor beta chains in this list originate from one sample, sequenced in a study of T cell responses to AZD1222 COVID-19 vaccine. Measured with immunoSEQ multiplex PCR; TCRdb has only the in-frame clones, and not every one. The table has 80,000 or so clones, over 60% seen once. Sample: peripheral blood, taken 28 days after the second dose of the MenACWY control vaccine. The receptors were gathered from an adult who received the MenACWY meningococcal vaccine as a control.

This clone has just one count. The J gene is TRBJ1-6, the V gene TRBV10-1; TRBD1 matches 10 bases. J lost 8 bases, V lost 3 bases, and 4 bases had no gene match. The CDR3 has 15 residues. Germline lookup yields CDR1 WNHNN and CDR2 SYGVQD (reference sequence). The CDR3 DNA is TGCGCCAGCAGTGATGGCGGACAGGGGGATTCACCCCTCCACTTT. Translated, it gives CASSDGGQGDSPLHF.

The chain joins TRBV12-3 or TRBV12-4 to TRBJ1-4; D gene unclear. Deletions cut 2 bases from V and 8 bases from J, with 9 bases between. This CDR3 spans 13 amino acids. CDR3 amino acids: CASSLSQREKLFF. In DNA, the CDR3 is TGTGCCAGCAGTTTAAGCCAGAGAGAAAAACTGTTTTTT.

This clone came up a few times. V usage is TRBV2 and J usage is TRBJ1-2; perhaps TRBD1 as D (5 bases). V was trimmed by 9 bases and J by 8 bases, leaving 16 bases between them. The CDR3 is made up of 12 amino acids. Germline loops: CDR1 SNHLY, CDR2 FYNNEI. CDR3 region: CARQGPLGGYTF. CDR3 bases: TGTGCCAGGCAGGGTCCCCTCGGCGGCTACACCTTC.

This CDR3 reads CASSFGPANTEAFF. The CDR3, as DNA: TGTGCCAGCAGCTTTGGTCCAGCGAACACTGAAGCTTTCTTT. J is TRBJ1-1 and V is TRBV5-5; D not certain. Germline CDR1 reads SGHKS; CDR2 reads YYEKEE (reference sequence). CDR3 length equals 14 residues. V was pared by 2 bases and J by 1 base, with 9 bases between.

This clone appeared a few times. The chain links TRBV6-5 to TRBJ2-2; D may match TRBD1 or TRBD2 (5 bases each). CDR3 size: 11 residues. The germline gives CDR1 MNHEY, CDR2 SVGAGI. V lost 8 bases and J lost 5, with 6 bases in between. The CDR3 region is CASGGTGELFF. The CDR3 DNA reads TGTGCCAGCGGGGGAACCGGGGAGCTGTTTTTT.

V is TRBV5-8 and J is TRBJ2-7; 12 nucleotides line up with TRBD2. There are 17 residues in the CDR3. With V trimmed by 3 bases and J by 3 bases, 10 bases remained unmatched. CDR1 and CDR2 (germline): SGHTS, YDEGEE. CDR3 nucleotide sequence: TGTGCCAGCAGCTCGACCGGGACTAGCGGGTTCCTCTACGAGCAGTACTTC. Translation gives CASSSTGTSGFLYEQYF.

This chain joins TRBV6-5 and TRBJ1-2; D is undetermined. The CDR3 spans 15 residues. The germline V gene has CDR1 MNHEY and CDR2 SVGAGI. Trimming took off 5 bases at V and 4 bases at J, with 17 bases between the two ends. CDR3 sequence (DNA): TGTGCCAGCAGTCAGATCCGGGGAGGCGGCTATGGCTACACCTTC. Translated, it gives CASSQIRGGGYGYTF.

The V call is TRBV5-4, the J call TRBJ2-1, with D tentatively TRBD1 or TRBD2 (5 bases each). The CDR3 covers 14 residues. The V end was cut by 4 bases, the J end by 8 bases, with 16 bases between. Germline V gene lookup returns CDR1 SGHNT and CDR2 YYREEE (reference sequence). The CDR3 sequence: CASSPSGRSYEQFF. The CDR3 nucleotides read TGTGCCAGCAGCCCCTCGGGGCGTTCGTATGAGCAGTTCTTC.

The V and J genes are TRBV28 and TRBJ1-5, with 8 nucleotides matching TRBD1. This CDR3 region has 16 residues. The junction had 5 bases not matched to a gene; V was cut back by 2 bases and J by 2 bases. CDR1 is MDHEN and CDR2 is SYDVKM in the germline V gene. CDR3 protein: CASSLGRGRGNQPQHF. CDR3 nucleotide sequence: TGTGCCAGCAGTTTAGGCAGGGGGCGCGGCAATCAGCCCCAGCATTTT.

The CDR3 sequence: CASSLGTTNYGYTF. CDR3 nucleotides: TGCGCCAGCAGCCTAGGGACAACTAACTATGGCTACACCTTC. V usage is TRBV5-1 and J usage is TRBJ1-2, with D possibly matching TRBD1 (6 bases). The CDR3 is 14 residues long. Trimming pared 4 bases from V and 0 bases from J, leaving 10 bases between. The germline V gene has CDR1 SGHRS and CDR2 YFSETQ. The full variable domain, completed using reference TRBV5-1 and TRBJ1-2, is KAGVTQTPRYLIKTRGQQVTLSCSPISGHRSVSWYQQTPGQGLQFLFEYFSETQRNKGNFPGRFSGRQFSNSRSEMNVSTLELGDSALYLCASSLGTTNYGYTFGSGTRLTVV.

CDR3 sequence: CACWTANTEAFF. DNA for the CDR3: TGTGCCTGTTGGACAGCAAACACTGAAGCTTTCTTT. V and J are TRBV30 and TRBJ1-1, with D tentatively TRBD1 (6 bases). Germline loops: CDR1 GTSNPN, CDR2 SVGIG (reference sequence). This CDR3 is 12 amino acids long. Deletions cut 6 bases from V and 2 bases from J, with 10 bases between.

The genes are TRBV18 and TRBJ1-1; 8 bases line up with TRBD1. With 3 bases clipped from V and 6 bases from J, the junction kept 3 bases outside the gene matches. Germline CDR1 and CDR2: KGHSH and LQKENI. CDR3 size: 13 residues. CDR3 region: CASSPGQGPEAFF. In DNA form, the CDR3 reads TGTGCCAGCTCACCCGGACAGGGACCTGAAGCTTTCTTT.

The genes are TRBV10-3 and TRBJ1-2; D is possibly TRBD1 (5 bases). Trimming took 2 bases from V and 2 from J, leaving 9 bases between them. The CDR3 covers 14 residues. In germline, CDR1 is ENHRY, CDR2 SYGVKD. DNA of the CDR3: TGTGCCATCAGTGAGGCGGGGCTCAACTATGGCTACACCTTC. Protein product: CAISEAGLNYGYTF.

The chain uses TRBV5-1 and TRBJ1-5; 7 bases map to TRBD1. V lost 4 bases to trimming and J lost 4 bases; unmatched junction nucleotides: 8. The CDR3 runs to 15 residues. CDR1 is SGHRS and CDR2 is YFSETQ in the germline V gene. The CDR3 spells CASSISGTENQPQHF. The CDR3 DNA sequence: TGCGCCAGCAGCATATCCGGGACAGAGAATCAGCCCCAGCATTTT.

This sequence joins TRBV7-2 and TRBJ2-1; no definite D call. With 5 bases removed from V and 7 bases from J, the gap between germline ends came to 6 bases. The CDR3 totals 11 residues. CDR1 is SGHTA, CDR2 FQGNSA, per germline. The CDR3 DNA follows: TGTGCCAGCAGCCCACGGAATGAGCAGTTCTTC. Its protein product is CASSPRNEQFF.

The rearrangement uses TRBV15 and TRBJ2-5; D is perhaps TRBD2 (5 bases). V was shortened by 8 bases and J by 0 bases, with 10 bases between the two germline ends. Germline CDR1 reads LNHNV; CDR2 reads YYDKDF (reference sequence). This CDR3 has 13 residues. CDR3 bases: TGTGCCACCGGAGGCAGGTACCAAGAGACCCAGTACTTC. Its translation: CATGGRYQETQYF.

This sequence joins TRBV10-3 and TRBJ2-7; 10 positions match TRBD1. The V gene end was trimmed by 10 bases and the J gene end by 5 bases; junction bases not matched to a gene: 5. CDR1 is ENHRY and CDR2 is SYGVKD in the germline V gene. The CDR3 loop spans 12 amino acids. The chain's CDR3 is CATGQGDDEQYF. Here the CDR3 DNA reads TGTGCCACAGGACAGGGGGACGACGAGCAGTACTTC.

V gene TRBV6-6 combines with J gene TRBJ1-1; D ambiguous. This CDR3 has 13 amino acids. Germline CDR1 is MNHNY and CDR2 is SVGAGI (reference sequence). V shed 6 bases and J shed 0 bases, with 8 bases lying between them. The CDR3 DNA reads as TGTGCCAGCAGCCTAGGTGTGAACACTGAAGCTTTCTTT. As protein: CASSLGVNTEAFF.

The chain combines TRBV28 with TRBJ1-1; no clear D. Germline assignment: CDR1 MDHEN and CDR2 SYDVKM. This CDR3 spans 8 amino acids. The V end was cut by 8 bases, the J end by 11 bases, with 6 bases between. Here the CDR3 DNA reads TGTGCCAGCCCAGTGGCTTTCTTT. Encoded protein: CASPVAFF.

The chain uses TRBV12-3 or TRBV12-4 and TRBJ2-7, with no clear D. The CDR3 is 13 residues long. The V gene lost 6 bases and the J gene lost 6 bases, with 15 bases spanning the gap. CDR3 DNA sequence: TGTGCCAGCAGCCCAGGACCCGAGGTCGAGCAGTACTTC. This codes for CASSPGPEVEQYF.

The chain uses TRBV25-1 and TRBJ1-4, with TRBD1 matching over 7 bases. CDR1 MGHDK and CDR2 SYGVNS come from the germline V gene. Trimming took 4 bases from V and 5 from J; bases not matched to a gene: 7. This CDR3 is built from 15 residues. The CDR3 DNA reads as TGTGCCAGCAGTGGAAGGGGGCTCAGCAATGAAAAACTGTTTTTT. Amino acid sequence: CASSGRGLSNEKLFF.

The chain uses TRBV19 and TRBJ1-4, with 7 bases aligning to TRBD1. The trim removed 5 bases at V and 10 bases at J, leaving 16 bases unmatched. This CDR3 has 16 residues. CDR1 and CDR2 (germline): LNHDA, SQIVND (reference sequence). CDR3 in DNA: TGTGCCAGTAGTCCTCATCGGGGACAGAAAATGGGAAAACTGTTTTTT. It codes for CASSPHRGQKMGKLFF.

The chain couples TRBV21-1 to TRBJ1-1; TRBD1, as called in the table, went unchecked against the DNA. TRBV21-1 is an annotated pseudogene. The CDR3 spans 17 residues. The CDR3 nucleotides are TGTGCCAGCAGCAAAGGGCCCGGGACAGGGTATTGCACTGAAGCTTTCTTT. As protein: CASSKGPGTGYCTEAFF.

V usage is TRBV4-3 and J usage is TRBJ2-1; a weak D match, TRBD1 (5 bases). V lost 0 bases and J 5 bases, leaving 8 bases between the germline ends. Germline V gene lookup returns CDR1 LGHNA and CDR2 YSLEER. The CDR3 sequence is 14 residues long. Here the CDR3 reads CASSQDQTDNEQFF. In DNA form, the CDR3 reads TGCGCCAGCAGCCAAGACCAGACAGACAATGAGCAGTTCTTC.

The V gene is TRBV4-2, the J gene TRBJ1-4, with 7 bases lining up with TRBD1. CDR3 size: 19 residues. Germline values: CDR1 LGHNA, CDR2 YNFKEQ. The junction had 14 bases not matched to a gene; V was cut back by 0 bases and J by 4 bases. The CDR3 DNA reads TGTGCCAGCAGCCAAGAGGGACCTCGGACGGGACAGTATAATGAAAAACTGTTTTTT. Amino acid sequence: CASSQEGPRTGQYNEKLFF.